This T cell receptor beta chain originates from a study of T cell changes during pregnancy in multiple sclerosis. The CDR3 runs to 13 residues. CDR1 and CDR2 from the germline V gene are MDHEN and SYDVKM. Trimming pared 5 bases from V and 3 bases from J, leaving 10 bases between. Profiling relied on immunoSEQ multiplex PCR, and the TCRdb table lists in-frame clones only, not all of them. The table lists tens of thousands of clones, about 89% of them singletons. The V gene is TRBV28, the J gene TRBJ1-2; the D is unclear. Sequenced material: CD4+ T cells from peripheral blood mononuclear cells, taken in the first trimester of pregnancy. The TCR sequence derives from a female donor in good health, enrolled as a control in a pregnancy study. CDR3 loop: CASSPGIYYGYTF. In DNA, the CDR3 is TGTGCCAGCAGTCCCGGGATTTACTATGGCTACACCTTC.